Described below is a single T cell receptor (beta chain) sequence and its context. In nominal health when sampled, donors likely had unrecorded immune exposures nonetheless. The data stem from a study of cytomegalovirus exposure and HLA in healthy donors. 60 Vbeta and 13 Jbeta primers were used in PCR. Clones were sequenced by immunoSEQ multiplex PCR, and TCRdb holds only the in-frame ones, with some missing. Here the sample spans about 200,000 clones, roughly 72% being singletons. V lost 2 bases and J lost 3, with 7 bases in between. Germline values: CDR1 SGHNT, CDR2 YENEEA. This CDR3 has 13 residues.

Material: PBMCs. The rearrangement joins TRBV11-3 to TRBJ2-5, with D possibly being TRBD2 (5 bases). The clonotype comes from a man aged 25-40 years in good health and CMV-seronegative. CDR3 nucleotide sequence: TGTGCCAGCAGCTTATACGGGAAAGAGACCCAGTACTTC. As protein: CASSLYGKETQYF.